Included here is one TCR beta chain sequence, with context. Its antigen is not known. The CDR3 has 15 amino acids. Germline V gene data show CDR1 as MNHEY and CDR2 as SVGAGI. The germline V and J ends were trimmed by 6 bases and 3 bases, with 16 bases remaining between them. These data come from a study of T cell responses to AZD1222 COVID-19 vaccine. Libraries were prepared by immunoSEQ multiplex PCR; TCRdb keeps only in-frame clonotypes and omits some of them. The sample consists of around 120,000 clones, 91% of them appearing once. Study-level findings and limits: Donors were chiefly white British, with a greater number of females, and clonal diversity was perhaps underestimated.

This sequence originates from an adult in good health. The rearrangement joins TRBV6-5 to TRBJ2-3; D is perhaps TRBD2 (6 bases). This specimen consisted of peripheral blood, obtained on day 0 of AZD1222 vaccination. The CDR3, as DNA: TGTGCCAGCAGGCCCGGAGGGATGAGGACAGATACGCAGTATTTT. As protein: CASRPGGMRTDTQYF.